Shown below are 23 T cell receptor beta chains from a single sample sequenced in a study of T cells after yellow fever vaccination. Each CDR3 protein is one row after TCRdb ran MiXCR on the 5' RACE reads. The sample lists about 74,000 distinct CDR3 sequences, approximately 7% occurring once. Sequences were derived from CD8+ T cells sorted from PBMCs, sampled less than 6 days after the first yellow fever vaccination. The origin of the receptors is a young man who received the YFV17D yellow fever vaccine.

This clonotype turned up a few times. The rearrangement links TRBV7-9 to TRBJ1-5; D ambiguous. The CDR3 length is 13 residues. Germline V gene sequence: CDR1 SEHNR, CDR2 FQNEAQ (reference sequence). Trimming removed 5 bases at V and 0 bases at J, with 5 bases between. CDR3 sequence: CASSDYSNQPQHF. CDR3 DNA: TGTGCCAGCAGCGATTATAGCAATCAGCCCCAGCATTTT.

This clonotype was recorded at least ten times. The chain links TRBV7-9 to TRBJ2-3; D is uncertain. Trimming took off 7 bases at V and 6 bases at J, with 14 bases between the two ends. Germline CDR1 is SEHNR and CDR2 is FQNEAQ (reference sequence). The CDR3 runs to 13 residues. CDR3 DNA sequence: TGTGCCAGCAATCCGAAAGACACCGATACGCAGTATTTT. Its protein is CASNPKDTDTQYF.

The chain combines TRBV7-8 with TRBJ2-3; 7 bases align to TRBD1. Germline CDR1 SGHVS, CDR2 FQNEAQ. The CDR3 extends over 15 amino acids. Trimming at V came to 5 bases and at J to 2 bases, leaving 7 bases not matched to a gene. The chain's CDR3 is CASSSRDRNTDTQYF. The DNA for the CDR3 is TGTGCCAGCAGCAGCCGGGACAGAAACACAGATACGCAGTATTTT.

Of note for this clonotype: At one end the junction does not follow the germline gene, possibly because of a read error. V is TRBV27 and J is TRBJ1-6; D remains ambiguous. Germline lookup yields CDR1 MNHEY and CDR2 SMNVEV (reference sequence). This CDR3 has 14 amino acids. The CDR3 loop is CASSSRAYSSPLHF. The CDR3 DNA reads as TGTGCCAGCAGTTCCCGGGCATATAGTTCACCCCTCCACTTT.

Ten or more counts support this clonotype. The V call is TRBV7-6, the J call TRBJ2-7; D is ambiguous. Between the trimmed V and J ends, which lost 1 base and 6 bases, there was a span of 10 bases. CDR1 is SGHVS, CDR2 FNYEAQ, per germline. The CDR3 is made up of 13 amino acids. The CDR3 protein is CASSLGTKSEQYF. CDR3 nucleotide sequence: TGTGCCAGCAGCTTAGGGACCAAGAGCGAGCAGTACTTC.

The chain joins TRBV20-1 to TRBJ1-1; D is unclear. The CDR3 is 13 amino acids. Germline V gene sequence: CDR1 DFQATT, CDR2 SNEGSKA (reference sequence). V was pared by 3 bases and J by 0 bases, with 8 bases between. CDR3 bases: TGCAGTGCTAGCGAGGTGGTGAACACTGAAGCTTTCTTT. Translating it yields CSASEVVNTEAFF.

This chain joins TRBV9 and TRBJ2-2, with D uncertain. With 1 base removed from V and 4 bases from J, the gap between germline ends came to 5 bases. The CDR3 extends over 13 amino acids. The V gene's germline CDR1 is SGDLS and CDR2 YYNGEE. The chain's CDR3 is CASSVTGTGELFF. The DNA of the CDR3 is TGTGCCAGCAGCGTAACTGGCACCGGGGAGCTGTTTTTT. The full variable domain, completed using reference TRBV9 and TRBJ2-2, is DSGVTQTPKHLITATGQRVTLRCSPRSGDLSVYWYQQSLDQGLQFLIQYYNGEERAKGNILERFSAQQFPDLHSELNLSSLELGDSALYFCASSVTGTGELFFGEGSRLTVL.

This clonotype was seen only a few times. The rearrangement joins TRBV7-3 to TRBJ2-3; the D gene is possibly TRBD2 (6 bases). The V gene lost 2 bases and the J gene lost 0 bases, with 9 bases spanning the gap. The CDR3 runs to 15 residues. Germline V gene lookup returns CDR1 SGHTA and CDR2 FQGTGA. Written as DNA, the CDR3 is TGTGCCAGCAGCTTAGAGGGGACTAGCACAGATACGCAGTATTTT. It yields the protein CASSLEGTSTDTQYF.

J is TRBJ1-5 and V is TRBV4-1; D is possibly TRBD1 (6 bases). V lost 0 bases and J lost 1, with 10 bases in between. This CDR3 region has 16 residues. In germline, CDR1 is MGHRA, CDR2 YSYEKL. Here the CDR3 DNA reads TGCGCCAGCAGCCAAGATAAAACAGGGAGCAATCAGCCCCAGCATTTT. This codes for CASSQDKTGSNQPQHF.

This clonotype was recorded at least ten times. This chain links TRBV4-3 with TRBJ2-6; D is uncertain. CDR1 is LGHNA and CDR2 is YSLEER in the germline V gene. This CDR3 region has 17 residues. V was shortened by 0 bases and J by 0 bases, with 9 bases between the two germline ends. The DNA for the CDR3 is TGCGCCAGCAGCCAAGATGGGCTAGACTCTGGGGCCAACGTCCTGACTTTC. Translating gives CASSQDGLDSGANVLTF.

The gene calls are TRBV29-1 and TRBJ1-1; 10 bases line up with TRBD1. Germline loops: CDR1 SQVTM, CDR2 ANQGSEA. This CDR3 spans 12 amino acids. V gave up 8 bases and J gave up 5 bases; unmatched junction bases: 5. The CDR3 reads CSQRQGATEAFF. CDR3 bases: TGCAGCCAGAGACAGGGGGCGACTGAAGCTTTCTTT.

The chain joins TRBV5-1 to TRBJ2-3, with 14 bases that match TRBD2. CDR3 length: 17 amino acids. The germline CDR1 and CDR2 sequences are SGHRS and YFSETQ. The V segment lost 5 bases and the J segment 3 bases; nucleotides outside the gene matches: 8. Here the CDR3 reads CASRPGLAGGRTDTQYF. In DNA, the CDR3 is TGCGCCAGCAGGCCTGGACTAGCGGGGGGTAGAACAGATACGCAGTATTTT.

The sample holds many counts of this clonotype. V usage is TRBV4-1 and J usage is TRBJ2-2; TRBD2 aligns across 8 bases. This CDR3 has 15 amino acids. Trimming at V came to 1 base and at J to 6 bases, leaving 4 bases not matched to a gene. CDR1 and CDR2 from the germline V gene are MGHRA and YSYEKL. The CDR3 DNA reads as TGCGCCAGCAGCCAAGGGCCGGGACTAGCCGGGGAGCTGTTTTTT. Translating it yields CASSQGPGLAGELFF.

This clonotype was found many times. V and J are TRBV3-1 and TRBJ2-1; 8 bases line up with TRBD2. J gave up 4 bases and V 0 bases, and 5 bases lay outside the gene matches. CDR1 and CDR2 (germline): LGHDT, YNNKEL (reference sequence). The CDR3 is 16 amino acids. The CDR3: CASSQDVAGGYNEQFF. CDR3 bases: TGTGCCAGCAGCCAAGATGTGGCGGGGGGATACAATGAGCAGTTCTTC.

This clonotype was detected many times. The chain links TRBV7-9 to TRBJ2-7; 7 bases line up with TRBD2. CDR1 is SEHNR and CDR2 is FQNEAQ in the germline V gene (reference sequence). The CDR3 sequence is 14 residues long. Unmatched junction bases numbered 5, after V lost 4 bases and J lost 2 bases. The CDR3, as DNA: TGTGCCAGCAGCTCGACTAGCCCAACCTACGAGCAGTACGTC. Translating it yields CASSSTSPTYEQYV.

The genes are TRBV12-5 and TRBJ1-1; 7 bases fit TRBD1. The germline V gene encodes CDR1 LGHNT and CDR2 FRNRAP. Trimming removed 5 bases from V and 1 base from J; junction bases left unmatched: 13. The CDR3 is 17 amino acids. The CDR3 nucleotides are TGTGCTAGTGGTCCCAGACAGGGCTCTTCTAAGAACACTGAAGCTTTCTTT. This sequence encodes CASGPRQGSSKNTEAFF. Full variable domain (outside the CDR3, taken from reference TRBV12-5 and TRBJ1-1): DARVTQTPRHKVTEMGQEVTMRCQPILGHNTVFWYRQTMMQGLELLAYFRNRAPLDDSGMPKDRFSAEMPDATLATLKIQPSEPRDSAVYFCASGPRQGSSKNTEAFFGQGTRLTVV.

The table lists this clonotype with many counts. The chain uses TRBV4-1 and TRBJ2-7, with TRBD2 as a possible D gene (5 bases). Trimming took 3 bases from V and 5 from J, leaving 11 bases between them. Per germline, CDR1 MGHRA and CDR2 YSYEKL. This CDR3 spans 13 amino acids. Written as DNA, the CDR3 is TGCGCCAGCAGCCACGACCGGAGGAACGAGCAGTACTTC. Its protein product is CASSHDRRNEQYF.

Ten or more counts support this clonotype. The rearrangement joins TRBV6-6 to TRBJ2-1; D gene ambiguous. V lost 0 bases, J lost 7 bases, and 7 bases lay in between. The CDR3 covers 13 residues. Germline CDR1 MNHNY, CDR2 SVGAGI (reference sequence). This CDR3 reads CASSYSPRNEQFF. CDR3 nucleotide sequence: TGTGCCAGCAGTTACTCCCCCCGGAATGAGCAGTTCTTC.

This clonotype was observed at least ten times. V gene TRBV27 combines with J gene TRBJ1-4; D may be TRBD1 (5 bases). The CDR3 has 15 amino acids. The germline V and J ends were trimmed by 3 bases and 0 bases, with 8 bases remaining between them. Per the germline V gene, CDR1 is MNHEY and CDR2 is SMNVEV (reference sequence). The CDR3 sequence is CASSFTGATNEKLFF. DNA of the CDR3: TGTGCCAGCAGTTTCACAGGAGCAACTAATGAAAAACTGTTTTTT.

This clonotype occurred many times. The J gene is TRBJ1-5, the V gene TRBV4-1; TRBD1 might be the D (5 bases). The germline V gene encodes CDR1 MGHRA and CDR2 YSYEKL. CDR3 size: 18 residues. With 0 bases removed from V and 0 bases from J, the gap between germline ends came to 15 bases. CDR3 nucleotide sequence: TGCGCCAGCAGCCAAGAACCCCCCAGGGAATATAGCAATCAGCCCCAGCATTTT. It yields the protein CASSQEPPREYSNQPQHF.

This clonotype was seen more than once but under ten times. The chain links TRBV6-1 to TRBJ2-2; D call uncertain. Germline V gene lookup returns CDR1 MNHNS and CDR2 SASEGT. The CDR3 is 14 amino acids. Trimming took off 4 bases at V and 5 bases at J, with 11 bases between the two ends. The CDR3 DNA reads TGTGCCAGCAGTGGTCGTTATTTGACCGGGGAGCTGTTTTTT. Amino acid sequence: CASSGRYLTGELFF.

The table lists this clonotype with many counts. This chain uses TRBV4-1 with TRBJ2-3, with 9 bases aligning to TRBD2. The V segment lost 4 bases and the J segment 5 bases; nucleotides outside the gene matches: 7. CDR1 is MGHRA and CDR2 is YSYEKL in the germline V gene. The CDR3 length is 15 residues. CDR3 nucleotides: TGCGCCAGCAGCCCCATGCGGGGGGGCCTAGATACGCAGTATTTT. Its translation: CASSPMRGGLDTQYF.

The rearrangement uses TRBV12-2 and TRBJ2-2; TRBD1 is the table's D call and was not checked against the DNA. TRBV12-2 is designated a pseudogene. The CDR3 sequence is 17 residues long. CDR3 region: CASRLGAAGGCTGELFF. CDR3 DNA: TGTGCAAGTCGCTTAGGAGCGGCAGGGGGCTGTACCGGGGAGCTGTTTTTT.